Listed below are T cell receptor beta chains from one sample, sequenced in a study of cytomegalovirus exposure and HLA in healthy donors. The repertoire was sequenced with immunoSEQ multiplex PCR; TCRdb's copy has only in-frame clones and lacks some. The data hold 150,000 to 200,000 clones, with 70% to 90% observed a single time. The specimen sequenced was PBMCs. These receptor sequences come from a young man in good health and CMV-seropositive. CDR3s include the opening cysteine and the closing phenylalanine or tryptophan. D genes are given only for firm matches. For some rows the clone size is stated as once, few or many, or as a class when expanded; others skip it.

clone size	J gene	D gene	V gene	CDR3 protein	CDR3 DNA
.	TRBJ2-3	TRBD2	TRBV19	CASSITSGGPPRDTQYF	TGTGCCAGTAGTATTACTAGCGGGGGGCCACCCCGCGATACGCAGTATTTT
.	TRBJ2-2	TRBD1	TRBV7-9	CASSRGDRDTGELFF	TGTGCCAGCAGCCGAGGGGACAGGGACACCGGGGAGCTGTTTTTT
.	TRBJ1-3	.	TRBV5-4	CASSAYRHAGGNTIYF	TGTGCCAGCAGCGCTTACAGGCACGCGGGAGGAAACACCATATATTTT
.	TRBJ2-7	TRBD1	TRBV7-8	CASTGQLGDEQYF	TGTGCCAGCACGGGACAGCTTGGCGACGAGCAGTACTTC
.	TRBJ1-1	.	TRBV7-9	CSSSLQDRNTEAFF	TGTTCCAGCAGCCTACAGGACAGAAACACTGAAGCTTTCTTT
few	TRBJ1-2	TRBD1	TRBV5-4	CASSYGQGGGDTF	TGTGCCAGCAGCTACGGACAGGGAGGGGGAGACACCTTC
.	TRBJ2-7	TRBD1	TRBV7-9	CSSSQSGTVYEQYF	TGTTCCAGCAGCCAATCCGGGACAGTCTACGAGCAGTACTTC
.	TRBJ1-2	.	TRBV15	CATSRDRSGSEYGYTF	TGTGCCACCAGCAGAGATAGAAGCGGGTCAGAATATGGCTACACCTTC
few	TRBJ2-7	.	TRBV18	CASFFKEKAAYEQYF	TGTGCCAGTTTTTTCAAGGAGAAGGCGGCATACGAGCAGTACTTC
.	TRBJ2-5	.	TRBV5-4	CASSFQGEKTQYF	TGTGCCAGCAGCTTTCAGGGTGAAAAGACCCAGTACTTC
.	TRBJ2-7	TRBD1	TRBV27	CASSLSTGGGEQYF	TGTGCCAGCAGTTTATCGACAGGGGGCGGTGAGCAGTACTTC
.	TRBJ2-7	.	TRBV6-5	CASSYSVGLNEQYF	TGTGCCAGCAGTTACTCGGTCGGACTCAACGAGCAGTACTTC
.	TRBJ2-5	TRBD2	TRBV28	CASSSPGGGQETQYF	TGTGCCAGCAGTTCCCCCGGCGGGGGACAAGAGACCCAGTACTTC
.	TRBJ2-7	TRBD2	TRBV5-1	CASSLSSGPYEQYF	TGCGCCAGCAGCTTGTCTAGCGGCCCCTACGAGCAGTACTTC
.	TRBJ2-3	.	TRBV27	CASSRSTDTQYF	TGTGCCAGCAGTCGTAGCACAGATACGCAGTATTTT
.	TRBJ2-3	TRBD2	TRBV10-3	CAIGEGTDTQYF	TGTGCCATCGGGGAGGGTACAGATACGCAGTATTTT
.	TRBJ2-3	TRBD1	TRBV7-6	CASSFRDRLTDTQYF	TGTGCCAGCAGCTTCCGGGACAGACTAACAGATACGCAGTATTTT
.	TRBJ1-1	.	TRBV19	CASSRPLRQAGNTEAFF	TGTGCCAGTAGTAGACCTTTAAGACAGGCCGGGAACACTGAAGCTTTCTTT
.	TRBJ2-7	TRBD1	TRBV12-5	CASGTGTYEQYF	TGTGCTAGTGGGACAGGGACCTACGAGCAGTACTTC
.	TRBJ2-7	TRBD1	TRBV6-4	CASSEDRAGEQYF	TGTGCCAGCAGTGAGGACAGGGCCGGCGAGCAGTACTTC
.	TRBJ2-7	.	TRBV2	CASSSARSGYEQYF	TGTGCCAGCAGTAGCGCTAGGTCTGGATACGAGCAGTACTTC
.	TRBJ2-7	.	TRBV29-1	CSVEGGREGHLGEQYF	TGCAGCGTTGAAGGGGGAAGGGAAGGACACCTTGGCGAGCAGTACTTC
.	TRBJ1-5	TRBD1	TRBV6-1	CASGTGTFQPQHF	TGTGCCAGCGGGACAGGGACGTTTCAGCCCCAGCATTTT
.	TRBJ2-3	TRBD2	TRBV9	CASSLSGGSYTDTQYF	TGTGCCAGCAGCCTCTCCGGGGGGTCGTACACAGATACGCAGTATTTT
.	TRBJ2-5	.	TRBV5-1	CASSFRNYQETQYF	TGCGCCAGCAGCTTTAGAAACTACCAAGAGACCCAGTACTTC
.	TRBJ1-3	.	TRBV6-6	CASTPTGRGSGNTIYF	TGTGCCAGCACCCCAACGGGTCGGGGTTCTGGAAACACCATATATTTT
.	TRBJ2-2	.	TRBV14	CASSPAEGNTGELFF	TGTGCCAGCAGCCCAGCCGAGGGGAACACCGGGGAGCTGTTTTTT
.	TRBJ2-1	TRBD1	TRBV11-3	CASSLTIPGTGDYNEQFF	TGTGCCAGCAGCCTAACGATTCCCGGGACAGGGGATTACAATGAGCAGTTCTTC
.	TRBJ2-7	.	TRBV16	CASSFNRGSSYEQYF	TGTGCCAGCAGCTTCAATCGGGGGAGCTCCTACGAGCAGTACTTC
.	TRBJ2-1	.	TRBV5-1	CASSWRTTRDEQFF	TGCGCCAGCAGCTGGAGGACCACTAGGGATGAGCAGTTCTTC
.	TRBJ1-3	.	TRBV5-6	CASSLKPSGNTIYF	TGTGCCAGCAGCTTGAAGCCCTCTGGAAACACCATATATTTT
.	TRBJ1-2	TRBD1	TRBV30	CAWSATGGKGGYTF	TGTGCCTGGAGTGCTACAGGGGGCAAGGGTGGCTACACCTTC
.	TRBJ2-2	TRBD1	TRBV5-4	CASSVGGQPISGELFF	TGTGCCAGCAGCGTAGGGGGACAGCCTATCTCCGGGGAGCTGTTTTTT
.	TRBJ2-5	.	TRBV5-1	CASSSGPPGGETQYF	TGCGCCAGCAGCTCGGGACCTCCTGGGGGGGAGACCCAGTACTTC
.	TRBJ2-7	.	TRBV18	CASSPRDPHEQYF	TGTGCCAGCTCACCGCGGGACCCACACGAGCAGTACTTC
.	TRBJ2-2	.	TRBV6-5	CASSYSNLAVPGELFF	TGTGCCAGCAGTTACTCGAATCTAGCTGTACCCGGGGAGCTGTTTTTT
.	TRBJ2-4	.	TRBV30	CAWTVSGKNIQYF	TGTGCCTGGACAGTTTCAGGCAAAAACATTCAGTACTTC
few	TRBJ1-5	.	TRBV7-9	CASSHKGTEGSQPQHF	TGTGCCAGCAGCCATAAAGGGACGGAGGGGAGTCAGCCCCAGCATTTT